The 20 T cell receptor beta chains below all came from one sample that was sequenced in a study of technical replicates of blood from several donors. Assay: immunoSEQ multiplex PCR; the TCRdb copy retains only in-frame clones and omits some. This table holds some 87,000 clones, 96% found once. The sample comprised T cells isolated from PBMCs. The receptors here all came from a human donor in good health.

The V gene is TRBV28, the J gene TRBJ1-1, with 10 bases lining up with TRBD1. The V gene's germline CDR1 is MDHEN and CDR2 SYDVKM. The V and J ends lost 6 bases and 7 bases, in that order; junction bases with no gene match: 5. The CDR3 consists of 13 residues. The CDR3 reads CASRLTGGSEAFF. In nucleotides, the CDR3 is TGTGCCAGCAGACTGACAGGGGGCAGTGAAGCTTTCTTT.

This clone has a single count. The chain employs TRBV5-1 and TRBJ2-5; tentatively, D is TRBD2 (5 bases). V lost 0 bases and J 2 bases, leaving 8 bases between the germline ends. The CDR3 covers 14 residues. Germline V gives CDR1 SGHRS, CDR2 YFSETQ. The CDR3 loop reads CASSLVGEQETQYF. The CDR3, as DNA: TGCGCCAGCAGCTTGGTGGGAGAACAAGAGACCCAGTACTTC.

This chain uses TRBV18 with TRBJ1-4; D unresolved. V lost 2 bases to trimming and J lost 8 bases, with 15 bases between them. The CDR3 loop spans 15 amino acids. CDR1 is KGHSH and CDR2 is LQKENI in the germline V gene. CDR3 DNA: TGTGCCAGCTCACCAATCCCCATCATAGAGGAAAAACTGTTTTTT. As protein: CASSPIPIIEEKLFF.

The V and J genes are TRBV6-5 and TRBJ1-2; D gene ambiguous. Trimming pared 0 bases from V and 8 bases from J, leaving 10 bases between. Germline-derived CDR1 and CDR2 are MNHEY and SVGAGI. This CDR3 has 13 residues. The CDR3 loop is CASSYSRGAGYTF. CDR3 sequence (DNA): TGTGCCAGCAGTTACTCAAGAGGAGCGGGCTACACCTTC.

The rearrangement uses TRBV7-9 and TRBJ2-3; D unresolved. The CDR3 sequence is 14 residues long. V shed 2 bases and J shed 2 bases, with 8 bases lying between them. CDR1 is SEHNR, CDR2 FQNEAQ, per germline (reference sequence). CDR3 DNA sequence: TGTGCCAGCAGCTTATCGGTCGCCACAGATACGCAGTATTTT. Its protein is CASSLSVATDTQYF.

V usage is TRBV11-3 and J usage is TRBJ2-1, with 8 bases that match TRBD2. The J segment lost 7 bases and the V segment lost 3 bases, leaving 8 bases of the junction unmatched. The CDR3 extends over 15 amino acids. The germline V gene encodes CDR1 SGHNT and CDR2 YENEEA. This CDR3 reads CASSFTSGGRNEQFF. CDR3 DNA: TGTGCCAGCAGCTTTACTAGCGGTGGACGGAATGAGCAGTTCTTC.

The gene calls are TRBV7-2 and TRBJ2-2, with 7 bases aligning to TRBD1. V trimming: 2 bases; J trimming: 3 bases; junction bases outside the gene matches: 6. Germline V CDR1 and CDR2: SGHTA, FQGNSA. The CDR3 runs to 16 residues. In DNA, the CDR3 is TGTGCCAGCAGCTTAAATTTAGGGGGCGACACCGGGGAGCTGTTTTTT. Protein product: CASSLNLGGDTGELFF.

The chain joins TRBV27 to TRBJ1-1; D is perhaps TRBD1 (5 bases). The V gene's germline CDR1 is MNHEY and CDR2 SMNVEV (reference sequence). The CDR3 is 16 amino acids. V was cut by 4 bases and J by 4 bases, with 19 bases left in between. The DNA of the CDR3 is TGTGCCAGCAGTTCGCTCAGATGGGGGGAAGGCACTGAAGCTTTCTTT. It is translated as CASSSLRWGEGTEAFF.

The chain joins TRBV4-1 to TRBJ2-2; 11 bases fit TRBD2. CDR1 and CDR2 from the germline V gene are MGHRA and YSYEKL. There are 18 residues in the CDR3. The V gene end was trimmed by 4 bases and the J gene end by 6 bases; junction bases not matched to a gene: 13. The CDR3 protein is CASSPRQGGLAGSGELFF. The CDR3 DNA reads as TGCGCCAGCAGCCCACGTCAGGGAGGACTAGCGGGTTCCGGGGAGCTGTTTTTT.

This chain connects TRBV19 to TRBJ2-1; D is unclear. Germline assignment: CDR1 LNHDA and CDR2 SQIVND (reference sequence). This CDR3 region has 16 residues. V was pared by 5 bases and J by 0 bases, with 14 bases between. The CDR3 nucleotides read TGTGCCAGTAGTCGCACCGCTAGGAGCTCCTACAATGAGCAGTTCTTC. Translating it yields CASSRTARSSYNEQFF. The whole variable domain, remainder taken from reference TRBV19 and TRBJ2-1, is DGGITQSPKYLFRKEGQNVTLSCEQNLNHDAMYWYRQDPGQGLRLIYYSQIVNDFQKGDIAEGYSVSREKKESFPLTVTSAQKNPTAFYLCASSRTARSSYNEQFFGPGTRLTVL.

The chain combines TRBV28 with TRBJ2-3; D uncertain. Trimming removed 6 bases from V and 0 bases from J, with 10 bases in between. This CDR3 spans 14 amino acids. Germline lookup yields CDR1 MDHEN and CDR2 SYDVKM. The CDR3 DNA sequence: TGTGCCAGCAGCCACACATCTAGCACAGATACGCAGTATTTT. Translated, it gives CASSHTSSTDTQYF.

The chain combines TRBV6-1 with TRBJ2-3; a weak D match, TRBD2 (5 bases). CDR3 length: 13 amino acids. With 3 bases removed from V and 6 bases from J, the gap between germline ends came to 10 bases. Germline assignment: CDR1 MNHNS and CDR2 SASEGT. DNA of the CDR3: TGTGCCAGCAGTGACACCGGCGGGGATACGCAGTATTTT. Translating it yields CASSDTGGDTQYF.

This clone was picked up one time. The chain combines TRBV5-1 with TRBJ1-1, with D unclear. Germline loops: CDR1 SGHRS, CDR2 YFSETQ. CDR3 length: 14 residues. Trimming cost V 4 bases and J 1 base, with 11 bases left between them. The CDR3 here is CASSLTVENTEAFF. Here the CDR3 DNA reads TGCGCCAGCAGCCTTACAGTTGAGAACACTGAAGCTTTCTTT.

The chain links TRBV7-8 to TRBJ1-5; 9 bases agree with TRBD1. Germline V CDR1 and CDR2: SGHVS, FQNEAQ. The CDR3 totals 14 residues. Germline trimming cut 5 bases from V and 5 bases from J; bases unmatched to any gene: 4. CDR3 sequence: CASSKGQGYQPQHF. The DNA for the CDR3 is TGTGCCAGCAGCAAAGGACAGGGGTATCAGCCCCAGCATTTT.

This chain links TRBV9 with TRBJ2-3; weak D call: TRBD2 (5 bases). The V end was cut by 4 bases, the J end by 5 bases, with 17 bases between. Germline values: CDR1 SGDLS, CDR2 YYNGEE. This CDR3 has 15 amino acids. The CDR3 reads CASSLEGSRIDTQYF. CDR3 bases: TGTGCCAGCAGCCTCGAGGGCTCTCGTATAGATACGCAGTATTTT. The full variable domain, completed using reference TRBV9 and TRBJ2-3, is DSGVTQTPKHLITATGQRVTLRCSPRSGDLSVYWYQQSLDQGLQFLIQYYNGEERAKGNILERFSAQQFPDLHSELNLSSLELGDSALYFCASSLEGSRIDTQYFGPGTRLTVL.

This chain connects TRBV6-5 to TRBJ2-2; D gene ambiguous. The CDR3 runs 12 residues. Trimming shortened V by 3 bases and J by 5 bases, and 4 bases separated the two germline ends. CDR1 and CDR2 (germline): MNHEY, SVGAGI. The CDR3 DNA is TGTGCCAGCAGTTATATGACCGGGGAGCTGTTTTTT. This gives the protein CASSYMTGELFF.

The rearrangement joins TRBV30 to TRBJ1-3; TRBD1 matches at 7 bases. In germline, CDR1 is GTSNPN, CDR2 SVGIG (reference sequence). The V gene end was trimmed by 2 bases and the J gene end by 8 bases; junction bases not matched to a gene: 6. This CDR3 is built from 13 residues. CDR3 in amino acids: CAWSPDRVYTIYF. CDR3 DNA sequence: TGTGCCTGGAGTCCAGACAGGGTGTACACCATATATTTT.

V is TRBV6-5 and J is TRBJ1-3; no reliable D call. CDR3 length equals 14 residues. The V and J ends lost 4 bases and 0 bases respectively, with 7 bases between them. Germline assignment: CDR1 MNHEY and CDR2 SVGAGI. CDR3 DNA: TGTGCCAGCAGTTCCAGTTTCTCTGGAAACACCATATATTTT. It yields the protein CASSSSFSGNTIYF.

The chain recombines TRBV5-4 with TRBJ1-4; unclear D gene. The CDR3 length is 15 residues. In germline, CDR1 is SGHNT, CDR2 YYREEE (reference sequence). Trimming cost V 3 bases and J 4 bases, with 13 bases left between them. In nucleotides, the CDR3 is TGTGCCAGCAGCTCCACGGGGAACGGTAATGAAAAACTGTTTTTT. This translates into CASSSTGNGNEKLFF.

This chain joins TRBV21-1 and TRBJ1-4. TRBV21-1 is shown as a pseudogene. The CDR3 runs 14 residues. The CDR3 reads CASSKGRENEKLFF. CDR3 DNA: TGTGCCAGCAGCAAAGGGCGGGAAAATGAAAAACTGTTTTTT.